This T cell receptor beta chain was captured by sequencing in a study of cytomegalovirus exposure and HLA in healthy donors (dated by TCRdb to the late 2010s). Background on the whole study: According to an earlier analysis of a few hundred of the donors, about 179 million T cells yielded some 110 million unique TCR beta sequences and 250 to 350 Gb of sequence data. Around 300 gigabases of sequencing data and around 87 million unique TCR sequences were included in an early release covering several hundred HLA-typed donors. Of the roughly 390 genotyped donors, around 81% fell in the genetic ancestry cluster associated with self-reported Caucasian donors. The aim of the study was to test whether cataloging public T cell receptors could identify signatures of past pathogen exposure. The T cell repertoires of 550 to 850 subjects were profiled by immunosequencing and related to cytomegalovirus serostatus. Besides the first cohort of 500 to 700 subjects, a separate validation cohort made up of about 120 different subjects was used. The study combined high-throughput TCR immunosequencing, statistical association of individual TCRs with disease status, and machine learning to predict cytomegalovirus infection status. A later analysis re-examined previously published TCR beta repertoires from more than 600 donors and added high-resolution HLA genotyping to investigate patterns of TCR occurrence. Rather than using new phenotypic data, the later analysis identified candidate immune exposures from TCR beta sequences and from how often those sequences occurred across donors. An earlier analysis of approximately 500 of the donors applied high-throughput TCR beta sequencing to assess whether each TCR beta V gene segment acted as functional or pseudogenic. Donor age, sex, ethnicity and CMV serostatus were compiled together with the repertoire data. In a later genetic analysis, genome-wide SNP genotypes for about 55% of the roughly 700 donors were used, and that subset was treated as a discovery cohort. All discovery cohort repertoires had been generated on a single sequencing platform. Both class I and class II loci were covered by HLA typing, at four-digit resolution. Typing coverage varied by locus: roughly 629-630 donors for A, B, C, DRB1 and DQB1; roughly 520 for DQA1; about 600 for DPA1; some 470 for DPB1. A few DR-DQ haplotypes were treated as single units for association and clustering because of strong linkage in the cohort. Among 398 genotyped donors of the cohort, an average of about 240,000 unique TCR beta nucleotide sequences were sequenced per donor, approximately 20% of them non-productive. Overall study outcomes, separate from this receptor: An association between a missense DCLRE1C variant and V-gene and J-gene trimming of TCR beta chains was found in a later genetic analysis and replicated in an independent cohort. Most CMV-associated TCR beta chains appeared to be HLA-restricted in a later analysis, and the HLA associations seemed to be driven largely by CMV exposure. A cluster of highly shared sequence variants was judged likely to represent a technical artifact of the sequencing pipeline. In vitro tests confirmed that a few of the cytomegalovirus-associated TCR beta chains recognize cytomegalovirus antigens. While some public TCRs were present in many individuals, most TCR sequences turned up only very rarely across donors. The study gave a list of 150 to 200 TCR beta chains associated with cytomegalovirus. Linkage disequilibrium might explain the correlated functional status among segregating V segments, but an unknown experimental factor could not be ruled out. A later analysis found that HLA-associated TCR beta chains were more clonally expanded and had lower generation probabilities than equally common non-associated chains. Presence/absence analyses assumed roughly uniform sequencing depth across donors, an assumption that may not hold. The authors suggested that the approach could potentially be extended to other disease states and immunological phenotypes. The classifier was reported to diagnose cytomegalovirus status with high specificity and sensitivity in both the original cohort and the validation cohort. In a later genetic analysis, fewer N-insertions in productive TCRs were reported among donors in an Asian-associated ancestry cluster than the roughly 700-donor mean. In an earlier analysis of around 600 of the donors, most TCR beta V segments appeared in productive rearrangements about 87% or about 30% of the time, broadly matching IMGT annotations. Specific HLA alleles were associated with 15,000 to 20,000 TCR beta sequences at a false discovery rate of 0.05 in a later analysis. In a later analysis, TCR association rates were found to vary across HLA loci, with the most associated TCRs seen for DRB1 alleles and the fewest for HLA-C alleles. This cohort had only TCR beta chains sequenced, and the lack of alpha or paired-chain data limited which features could be detected. Because HLA typing was unavailable for some donors at each locus, only the typed subset was used in association tests. According to a later analysis, parvovirus B19, influenza, CMV and Epstein-Barr virus appeared linked to several top co-occurrence clusters. Because counts were too low, seventeen rarely observed V segments, including chromosome 9 orphons, were excluded from the earlier analysis of several hundred of the donors. When HLA alleles, especially DR and DQ, strongly co-occurred, TCR associations were difficult to assign to individual alleles. A further reported finding was that TCR beta sequences accurately predicted the HLA-A and HLA-B alleles for most subjects in the first cohort. Some IMGT-functional V segments, including TRBV6-2 and TRBV6-3, could not be told apart with the 87-base-pair reads, so those segments were excluded. The only immune exposure information available for the cohort was CMV serostatus.

The CDR3 runs 13 amino acids, cysteine and phenylalanine included. Left in the record is the CDR3 DNA by itself, 39 bases read in frame from the first base. The germline ends are 9 bases apart after V is trimmed by 2 bases and J by 5 bases. CDR1 and CDR2 (SGHAT, FQNNGV) derive from the germline V gene. In total, 630 or so healthy bone marrow donors made up the cohort. At the time of sampling, all cohort members were nominally healthy, though unrecorded immune exposures were likely present. CMV serostatus was recorded as positive for 250 to 300 and negative for about 55% of the 666 cohort members, whereas no CMV serostatus was recorded for the donor in question. Each donor provided a peripheral blood sample, and peripheral blood mononuclear cells were used for TCR beta sequencing. The Qiagen DNeasy Blood Extraction Kit was used to extract genomic DNA from the blood cell samples. In the case of this clone: Its cognate antigen has yet to be identified. No clone much larger than this one lies a single base away; base qualities are absent.

The library was made by the immunoSEQ multiplex PCR assay. For the multiplex PCR, a mixture combining 60 forward primers for TCR Vbeta segments and 13 reverse primers for TCR Jbeta segments was used. Amplification of the CDR3 region of rearranged TCR beta genes was performed with a multiplex PCR assay on genomic DNA. Amplified TCR beta libraries were sequenced as 87-base-pair reads on the Illumina HiSeq System. Processing in the source paper ran as follows. A later analysis counted tens of millions of unique TCR beta chains across the approximately 700 repertoires, and roughly 10 million of these chains were shared by at least two donors. To remove PCR and sequencing errors, raw reads were error-corrected and collapsed into unique sequences using a nearest-neighbor algorithm that merged closely related sequences. Alignment of CDR3 sequences to IMGT reference sequences was used to assign V, D and J gene segments. For a sequence to be retained, at least a six-nucleotide match to both a V gene segment and a J gene segment was required. A rearrangement counted as productive if the CDR3 had no stop codons and remained in frame with V and J, and every other rearrangement counted as non-productive. CDR3 was defined by IMGT convention, running from the second conserved V-encoded cysteine to the conserved J-encoded phenylalanine. In an earlier analysis of around 570 of the donors, sequences lacking an unambiguous match to a single V gene segment were excluded. In an earlier analysis of 587 of the donors, V segments were called functional above 56.7% productive rearrangements and were called segregating when the between-donor standard deviation exceeded 5%. A statistical classification framework was developed to diagnose cytomegalovirus status using the catalog of TCR beta chain sequences. In a later analysis, TCR nucleotide sequences were compared against IMGT/GENE-DB human TR gene sequences so that V and J genes could be assigned. In a later analysis, CDR3 sequences and most-parsimonious VDJ recombination scenarios were assigned using the TCRdist pipeline. In a later analysis, each TCR beta chain was defined by its CDR3 amino acid sequence together with its V-gene family, and reads without a unique V-gene family were excluded. In a later analysis, 450 to 600 highly shared, low-generation-probability nucleotide sequences were removed to address suspected cross-contamination and a sequencing artifact. In a later analysis, a clonal expansion index for each public chain was calculated from normalized within-repertoire ranks of inferred template counts. In a later analysis, generation probabilities were computed using a VDJ recombination model fitted to out-of-frame rearrangements, and the results were checked against IGoR. In a later analysis, TCR-TCR, TCR-HLA and TCR-CMV co-occurrence was scored with hypergeometric tests, and a repertoire-size bias correction was applied to TCR pairs. To estimate false discovery rates, a later analysis permuted the HLA or CMV assignments 20 times. In a later analysis, co-occurring TCRs were grouped using DBSCAN, and TCRdist sequence similarity was added for clustering within HLA-allele-positive subsets. Repertoires with fewer than 30,000 or more than 120,000 public chains were left out of co-occurrence clustering, as were four to six repertoires with anomalous nucleotide sharing. The table was pulled from immuneACCESS by TCRdb, which kept in-frame rearrangements only. Such tables lose some clones; where checked, under half of the loss comes from unresolved V genes, and the rest has no known cause. From that table come the V and J calls and clone size; the DNA was used to work out D and trimming. This sample has 35,000 to 45,000 clones in its table, and 40% to 60% of those were observed once. The top ten hold 9% to 14% of the sample.

Sequencing used PBMCs. The sequence joins TRBV11-2 to TRBJ1-2; TRBD1 might be the D gene, on 5 matching bases. This clonotype was sampled from a human donor in good health. Here is the DNA: TGTGCCAGCAGCTTACCCAAGGGGTATGGCTACACCTTC. This codes for CASSLPKGYGYTF.